There are many counts of the clone carrying this T cell receptor (beta chain). Its antigen remains unidentified. The sample comes from a study of Graves' ophthalmopathy and Graves' hyperthyroidism. As the template, RNA transcripts were used to amplify TCR beta CDR3 regions. The authors performed first-round RT-PCR with HTBI primers and then a second-round multiplex PCR. TCRdb analysed the multiplex PCR reads with MiXCR anew, one entry per CDR3 protein. This table has hundreds of thousands of distinct CDR3 sequences, about 15% appearing once. Per the germline V gene, CDR1 is DFQATT and CDR2 is SNEGSKA (reference sequence). Trimming removed 4 bases from V and 2 bases from J, with 18 bases in between. The CDR3 totals 15 residues. Study-wide points: An 81.08% specificity and about 90% sensitivity were achieved by a 13-signature model that separated ophthalmopathy from stable hyperthyroidism.

J is TRBJ2-7 and V is TRBV20-1; the D gene could be TRBD1 or TRBD2 (6 bases each). Sequencing used blood. The receptor's source is a woman between 25 and 40 years old with Graves' ophthalmopathy. CDR3 residues: CSAKGVGSATYEQYF. CDR3 DNA: TGCAGTGCTAAGGGGGTCGGGAGCGCAACCTACGAGCAGTACTTC.